This T cell receptor beta chain was profiled in a study of T cell clusters in autoimmune cytopenias. One tube held mixed TRB-A and TRB-B primer pools for touch-down PCR. From its re-call of the multiplex PCR reads, TCRdb lists each CDR3 protein once, without DNA. With more than 12,000 distinct CDR3 sequences in the sample, the ten largest clones hold around 3.5%. Each sample's input was about 250 ng genomic DNA, 38,000 or so genome equivalents. The same sample was also studied in work on T cell repertoires in aging, cancer and after chemotherapy.

This sequence originates from a human donor in good health. The sequencing input was peripheral blood.

CDR3 region: CASSYGYEAFF. The rearrangement joins TRBV6-5 to TRBJ1-1. Germline-derived CDR1 and CDR2 are MNHEY and SVGAGI. The CDR3 spans 11 residues.